These 24 T cell receptor beta chains were all obtained from the same sample, sequenced in a study of cytomegalovirus exposure and HLA in healthy donors. The table came from immunoSEQ multiplex PCR; TCRdb's copy has only in-frame clones and leaves some out. The data show some 63,000 clones, roughly 90% seen once. Sequencing used PBMCs. The receptors originated from a woman under 30 in good health and CMV-seronegative.

J is TRBJ2-5 and V is TRBV19; D perhaps matches TRBD1 (6 bases). Germline V CDR1 and CDR2: LNHDA, SQIVND (reference sequence). The CDR3 is 14 residues long. Between the trimmed V and J ends, which lost 5 bases and 2 bases, there was a span of 12 bases. CDR3 loop: CASSLDSSQETQYF. CDR3 bases: TGTGCCAGTAGTTTGGACAGTTCACAAGAGACCCAGTACTTC.

V gene TRBV7-9 combines with J gene TRBJ1-1; maybe TRBD1 (5 bases). The CDR3 sequence is 19 residues long. The germline CDR1 and CDR2 sequences are SEHNR and FQNEAQ (reference sequence). The V end lost 0 bases, the J end lost 1 base, and 21 bases lay between the germline ends. The CDR3 bases are TGTGCCAGCAGCTTAGCGCCCGGACACCTAAGCCTACCGAACACTGAAGCTTTCTTT. It translates to CASSLAPGHLSLPNTEAFF.

Here the CDR3 reads CASRPGLAGDNEQFF. The DNA for the CDR3 is TGTGCCAGCAGGCCGGGACTAGCGGGAGACAATGAGCAGTTCTTC. This rearrangement joins TRBV2 to TRBJ2-1; 14 nucleotides line up with TRBD2. This CDR3 is built from 15 residues. Germline trimming cut 6 bases from V and 5 bases from J; bases unmatched to any gene: 3. CDR1 and CDR2 from the germline V gene are SNHLY and FYNNEI.

CDR3 sequence: CASSLRQQETQYF. CDR3 sequence (DNA): TGTGCCAGCAGCTTACGACAACAAGAGACCCAGTACTTC. V is TRBV7-2 and J is TRBJ2-5; D call uncertain. V gave up 2 bases and J gave up 2 bases, with 6 bases separating them. Germline-derived CDR1 and CDR2 are SGHTA and FQGNSA. The CDR3 is 13 residues long.

This rearrangement joins TRBV4-2 to TRBJ2-5; 9 nucleotides match TRBD2. V shed 1 base and J 1 base; nucleotides not matched to a gene: 7. The CDR3 has 17 amino acids. Germline CDR1 and CDR2: LGHNA and YNFKEQ. The CDR3 coding sequence is TGTGCCAGCAGCCAAGGAGGGAGAGCGGGGGGCCAAGAGACCCAGTACTTC. Translating it yields CASSQGGRAGGQETQYF.

The V call is TRBV7-7, the J call TRBJ2-3, with D perhaps matching TRBD2 (5 bases). V was trimmed by 5 bases and J by 9 bases, leaving 15 bases between them. CDR3 size: 13 residues. The germline CDR1 and CDR2 sequences are SSHAT and FNYEAQ (reference sequence). The chain's CDR3 is CASSQTVARTQYF. CDR3 DNA sequence: TGTGCCAGCAGCCAGACGGTAGCGAGGACGCAGTATTTT.

The chain has TRBV5-1 and TRBJ2-5; D may be TRBD2 (5 bases). This CDR3 has 13 residues. Between the trimmed V and J ends, which lost 2 bases and 5 bases, there was a span of 10 bases. Germline V CDR1 and CDR2: SGHRS, YFSETQ. The CDR3 is CASSFEGGETQYF. DNA of the CDR3: TGCGCCAGCAGCTTCGAGGGTGGGGAGACCCAGTACTTC.

The V call is TRBV5-4, the J call TRBJ2-5; D call uncertain. This CDR3 comprises 13 residues. The V end was cut by 0 bases, the J end by 5 bases, with 8 bases between. Germline CDR1 reads SGHNT; CDR2 reads YYREEE (reference sequence). The CDR3 coding sequence is TGTGCCAGCAGCTTGGTTCCGGTGGAGACCCAGTACTTC. Protein sequence: CASSLVPVETQYF.

Notes on this clone: At one end, the junction sequence differs from germline, possibly due to a read error. The sample contains more than one DNA sequence encoding this CDR3. The chain employs TRBV7-2 and TRBJ2-4, with TRBD2 matching over 7 bases. This CDR3 is built from 14 residues. CDR1 and CDR2 from the germline V gene are SGHTA and FQGNSA. CDR3 in DNA: TGTGCCAGCAGCTTATTTGGGGGGGACTACATTCAATACTTC. It is translated as CASSLFGGDYIQYF.

This chain joins TRBV5-1 and TRBJ2-7; possible D gene TRBD1, 5 bases. This CDR3 comprises 15 residues. V was cut by 0 bases and J by 2 bases, with 12 bases left in between. Germline lookup yields CDR1 SGHRS and CDR2 YFSETQ. In DNA, the CDR3 is TGCGCCAGCAGCTTGGAGTGGACATTGACCTACGAGCAGTACTTC. It yields the protein CASSLEWTLTYEQYF.

Only one count was recorded for this clone. J is TRBJ2-3 and V is TRBV29-1; D ambiguous. Trimming removed 4 bases from V and 4 bases from J, with 9 bases in between. CDR1 is SQVTM and CDR2 is ANQGSEA in the germline V gene. The CDR3 length is 12 residues. CDR3 in DNA: TGCAGCGTTGCCGTGGGCGCAGATACGCAGTATTTT. Protein product: CSVAVGADTQYF.

This clone was counted a single time. The gene calls are TRBV28 and TRBJ2-3; possible D gene TRBD1, 6 bases. Between the trimmed V and J ends, which lost 3 bases and 3 bases, there was a span of 13 bases. The length of the CDR3 is 15 residues. Looked up from germline, CDR1 is MDHEN and CDR2 is SYDVKM. CDR3: CASSFPGDRTDTQYF. The CDR3 nucleotides are TGTGCCAGCAGTTTCCCGGGCGACAGGACAGATACGCAGTATTTT.

This clone was observed a handful of times. The V gene is TRBV10-3, the J gene TRBJ2-7; D is unclear. The CDR3 is 16 amino acids. The germline CDR1 and CDR2 sequences are ENHRY and SYGVKD. V was shortened by 5 bases and J by 2 bases, with 19 bases between the two germline ends. The CDR3 loop is CAISPVITVRAYEQYF. The DNA for the CDR3 is TGTGCCATCAGTCCCGTAATCACAGTCCGAGCCTACGAGCAGTACTTC.

Only one count was recorded for this clone. The chain links TRBV4-1 to TRBJ2-2; 8 positions agree with TRBD2. Losses at the gene ends were 2 bases for V and 6 bases for J; bases not matched to a gene: 5. The germline V gene has CDR1 MGHRA and CDR2 YSYEKL. The CDR3 length is 15 residues. The CDR3 reads CASSQSGRGAGELFF. The CDR3 nucleotides read TGCGCCAGCAGCCAAAGCGGGAGAGGGGCCGGGGAGCTGTTTTTT.

This chain joins TRBV9 and TRBJ2-1; maybe TRBD1 (6 bases). Germline CDR1 and CDR2: SGDLS and YYNGEE. V was trimmed by 4 bases and J by 7 bases, leaving 18 bases between them. This CDR3 spans 15 amino acids. The CDR3 region is CASSPLLTDRNEQFF. The DNA for the CDR3 is TGTGCCAGCAGCCCTCTTCTGACTGACAGGAATGAGCAGTTCTTC.

The genes are TRBV13 and TRBJ1-1, with D possibly TRBD1 on 6 matching bases. The V gene lost 5 bases and the J gene lost 5 bases, with 15 bases spanning the gap. Germline-derived CDR1 and CDR2 are PRHDT and FYEKMQ (reference sequence). This CDR3 spans 14 amino acids. CDR3 residues: CASSEGGRETEAFF. CDR3 DNA: TGTGCCAGCAGCGAGGGGGGGCGGGAAACTGAAGCTTTCTTT.

The V gene is TRBV6-1, the J gene TRBJ1-6, with unresolved D. The germline CDR1 and CDR2 sequences are MNHNS and SASEGT. The CDR3 has 12 amino acids. V was cut by 4 bases and J by 6 bases, with 4 bases left in between. The CDR3 is CASSGGNSPLHF. Written as DNA, the CDR3 is TGTGCCAGCAGTGGAGGTAATTCACCCCTCCACTTT.

The rearrangement links TRBV18 to TRBJ1-1; D unresolved. Trimming removed 4 bases from V and 0 bases from J, with 9 bases in between. This CDR3 is built from 14 residues. Germline values: CDR1 KGHSH, CDR2 LQKENI. The CDR3 region has the DNA TGTGCCAGCTCACGGTCCAACATGAACACTGAAGCTTTCTTT. Its translation is CASSRSNMNTEAFF.

This chain joins TRBV6-4 and TRBJ1-2, with D maybe TRBD1 (6 bases). The CDR3 length is 15 residues. Germline-derived CDR1 and CDR2 are MRHNA and SNTAGT. V gave up 0 bases and J gave up 7 bases, with 15 bases separating them. The CDR3 nucleotides are TGTGCCAGCAGTGACTCGGGCAGGGGATGGGGTGGCTACACCTTC. Protein sequence: CASSDSGRGWGGYTF.

The V call is TRBV28, the J call TRBJ1-5; 7 nucleotides match TRBD1. The V and J ends lost 5 bases and 6 bases, in that order; junction bases with no gene match: 16. CDR3 length equals 17 residues. The germline gives CDR1 MDHEN, CDR2 SYDVKM. CDR3 sequence (DNA): TGTGCCAGCAGTCCTTCCTATTTTAGACAGGGAGGTCAGCCCCAGCATTTT. Protein: CASSPSYFRQGGQPQHF.

The chain couples TRBV30 to TRBJ1-1; no clear D. Germline CDR1 is GTSNPN and CDR2 is SVGIG (reference sequence). Deletions cut 4 bases from V and 1 base from J, with 7 bases between. The CDR3 contains 12 residues. The CDR3 is CAWKGGNTEAFF. DNA for the CDR3: TGTGCCTGGAAAGGCGGGAACACTGAAGCTTTCTTT.

This chain joins TRBV6-4 and TRBJ1-1, with 8 bases matching TRBD1. The CDR3 sequence is 17 residues long. In germline, CDR1 is MRHNA, CDR2 SNTAGT. Trimming took 3 bases from V and 6 from J; bases not matched to a gene: 15. CDR3 in amino acids: CASSENPGQAIPAEAFF. CDR3 nucleotide sequence: TGTGCCAGCAGTGAAAATCCGGGACAGGCCATTCCGGCTGAAGCTTTCTTT.

This sequence joins TRBV4-1 and TRBJ1-6, with 7 bases aligning to TRBD1. The ends lost 0 bases at V and 6 bases at J; junction bases unmatched: 5. Germline V lookup: CDR1 MGHRA, CDR2 YSYEKL. This CDR3 has 16 residues. CDR3 sequence: CASSQEPTGLNSPLHF. CDR3 in DNA: TGCGCCAGCAGCCAAGAACCGACAGGGCTTAATTCACCCCTCCACTTT.

The chain is built from TRBV20-1 and TRBJ1-1; D might be TRBD1 (6 bases). Between the trimmed V and J ends, which lost 5 bases and 9 bases, there was a span of 13 bases. The CDR3 has 11 residues. Looked up from germline, CDR1 is DFQATT and CDR2 is SNEGSKA (reference sequence). Here the CDR3 reads CSAYYREQAFF. The CDR3 region has the DNA TGCAGTGCTTACTACAGGGAGCAAGCTTTCTTT.